This TCR beta chain was sequenced for a study of shared clonotypes between healthy human individuals. Overall study findings and caveats: A generally larger estimated richness was seen in naive subsets than in memory subsets.

Assay used: immunoSEQ multiplex PCR; TCRdb lists only in-frame clones, some missing. The sample includes approximately 1.5 million clones, approximately 98.5% seen only once; the top ten take 0.36%. Regarding this clone: As yet, its antigen is unknown.

From germline, CDR1 is WNHNN and CDR2 SYGVQD (reference sequence). The V segment lost 5 bases and the J segment 2 bases; nucleotides outside the gene matches: 2. This CDR3 comprises 14 residues. This chain uses TRBV10-1 with TRBJ2-3; 9 bases align to TRBD2. The source is a man aged 30-40 years in good health. Sample: naive CD4+ T cells sorted from blood. Regarding subset: CD45RA+ positively selected. CDR3 DNA: TGCGCCAGCAGTTCTAGCGGGACCACAGATACGCAGTATTTT. This translates into CASSSSGTTDTQYF.